The present T cell receptor beta chain was sequenced within a study of blood T cell repertoires in COVID-19. Across the whole study: T cells, B-cell-depleted T cells, or PBMCs supplied cDNA or gDNA.

Measured with immunoSEQ multiplex PCR; TCRdb has only the in-frame clones, and not every one. Seen here are 60,000 to 75,000 clones, under 80% observed once, and the top ten hold approximately 51%. This clone has a handful of counts. The CDR3 consists of 14 residues. The germline gives CDR1 SGHRS, CDR2 YFSETQ. Trimming cost V 0 bases and J 3 bases; bases outside gene matches: 2. This TCR came from a woman aged 55-69 years who had been exposed to COVID-19. The chain joins TRBV5-1 to TRBJ1-1, with 7 bases matching TRBD1. Sequenced input: PBMCs or T cells enriched from blood (not recorded which). The CDR3 bases are TGCGCCAGCAGCTTGGGGGACAGCTACACTGAAGCTTTCTTT. Translating it yields CASSLGDSYTEAFF.